This record concerns one T cell receptor delta chain sequence. This clone occurred a few times. This receptor's antigen is unknown. A far larger clone is one nucleotide away, so this likely arose from a read error. Other DNA sequences in this specimen translate into the identical CDR3. This sample stems from a study of DNA immune sequencing with unique molecular identifiers (TCRdb year 2020). At the level of the whole study: Using immunomagnetic cell separation, gammadelta T cells were enriched from buffy coats, and the genomic DNA of these cells was sequenced. Fluorescence-activated cell sorting was used to enrich gammadelta T cells from PBMC of over eight healthy individuals. In the comparison of enriched versus non-enriched samples, 100 ng of enriched gammadelta T-cell DNA and about 1 ug of non-enriched PBMC DNA were sequenced. An ultrasensitive DNA-based TRD repertoire sequencing method using PCR-introduced unique molecular identifiers was developed and validated in the study. The method was validated on synthetic reference molecules and on blood samples from healthy individuals. Donors were healthy individuals, with ten to eleven donors profiled from sorted peripheral blood gammadelta T cells.

The CDR3 sequence holds 17 residues, the cysteine and phenylalanine included. Only the CDR3 portion is preserved as DNA: 51 bases, with reading frame beginning at the first base. Looking up the germline V gene yields CDR1 GEAIGNYY and CDR2 EKD. Trimming takes 3 bases from V and 0 bases from J, and the germline ends sit 19 bases apart. Broader findings and caveats from the paper: TRD repertoire diversity differed among healthy donors, and several donors were highly oligoclonal, with the top 5 clonotypes making up more than half of productive molecules. TRDV2 paired with TRDJ1 was the most common TRD rearrangement among clonotypes in healthy donors. The primer-based approach is unable to detect novel TRD sequences that the primers do not target.

Receptor libraries were prepared by multiplex PCR. A 32-plex assay with primers for all 8 TRDV and 4 TRDJ genes covering the CDR3 was used to amplify genomic DNA. A 12-nucleotide UMI was attached over 3 barcoding PCR cycles, and a second PCR was then run with Illumina adapter primers. AMPure XP beads were used to purify the libraries, and library quality was checked on a Fragment Analyzer using the HS NGS Fragment kit. An Illumina MiniSeq mid-output kit with roughly 20% PhiX and 150 cycles of paired-end reads was used for sequencing. On the authors' methods: Reads were processed with MIGEC version 1.2.9 to group reads by UMI and build error-corrected consensus sequences. Modified VDJtools version 1.2.1 scripts and the tcR R package were used for post-processing. The public reads were reprocessed by TCRdb using CATT, and rows of matching DNA were later combined. Clone size and V and J calls follow TCRdb, not the original study. The sample table contains under 2,500 delta-chain clones; only one count was recorded for 13% to 15% of them. Clones ranked in the top ten supply roughly half of the sample.

Rearrangement joined TRDV2 to TRDJ1; the D gene identity is not certain. Sequencing used gamma-delta T cells enriched from blood buffy coat, or unenriched PBMCs (not recorded which). This clonotype was obtained from a human donor in good health. The CDR3 region reads CACDPVASGPYTDKLIF. The DNA sequence is TGTGCCTGTGACCCTGTGGCATCAGGCCCATACACCGATAAACTCATCTTT.